These 24 T cell receptor beta chains share one sample of origin, sequenced in a study of blood T cell repertoires in COVID-19. Sequencing was performed with immunoSEQ multiplex PCR; in TCRdb, only in-frame clones are kept and a portion is missing. The top ten hold 4.3% of the sample, which has roughly 41,000 clones, about 85% seen once. Sequencing input: peripheral blood. These receptors came from a man aged 60-69 years with acute or convalescent COVID-19.

The gene calls are TRBV7-2 and TRBJ1-1, with unresolved D. The V gene's germline CDR1 is SGHTA and CDR2 FQGNSA. Trimming shortened V by 2 bases and J by 1 base, and 14 bases separated the two germline ends. The CDR3 length is 16 residues. CDR3 protein: CASSLMAGGPNTEAFF. The CDR3 bases are TGTGCCAGCAGCTTAATGGCAGGAGGACCGAACACTGAAGCTTTCTTT.

The chain combines TRBV4-2 with TRBJ1-1, with a weak D call TRBD1 (5 bases). The CDR3 has 15 residues. V lost 1 base and J 0 bases, leaving 9 bases between the germline ends. Germline CDR1 and CDR2: LGHNA and YNFKEQ. The CDR3 loop reads CASSQASGMNTEAFF. In DNA, the CDR3 is TGTGCCAGCAGCCAAGCATCAGGGATGAACACTGAAGCTTTCTTT.

The table lists this clone with a count of one. The rearrangement joins TRBV6-6 to TRBJ2-6; no clear D gene. V was clipped by 8 bases and J by 0 bases, with 2 bases between them. The CDR3 is made up of 12 amino acids. The germline CDR1 and CDR2 sequences are MNHNY and SVGAGI (reference sequence). The CDR3 nucleotides read TGTGCCAGCCACTCTGGGGCCAACGTCCTGACTTTC. Translation: CASHSGANVLTF.

The chain carries TRBV2 and TRBJ2-5; the D gene is possibly TRBD1 (5 bases). Germline values: CDR1 SNHLY, CDR2 FYNNEI. V gave up 8 bases and J gave up 1 base, with 14 bases separating them. The CDR3 consists of 14 residues. The CDR3: CASGKDTGQETQYF. In DNA, the CDR3 is TGTGCCAGCGGAAAGGACACGGGCCAAGAGACCCAGTACTTC.

The chain uses TRBV19 and TRBJ1-6; 7 nucleotides line up with TRBD1. Germline V CDR1 and CDR2: LNHDA, SQIVND (reference sequence). The CDR3 has 16 residues. Trimming at V came to 7 bases and at J to 8 bases, leaving 14 bases not matched to a gene. As DNA, the CDR3 is TGTGCCAGTAAGGAGGATCCAGGGGGTTTAGATTCACCCCTCCACTTT. Residues: CASKEDPGGLDSPLHF.

This chain connects TRBV18 to TRBJ1-1; tentatively, D is TRBD1 (6 bases). The germline CDR1 and CDR2 sequences are KGHSH and LQKENI. The CDR3 length is 14 residues. The V and J ends lost 3 bases and 6 bases respectively, with 14 bases between them. The CDR3 DNA follows: TGTGCCAGCTCACCTATTGGACAGATTTCTGAAGCTTTCTTT. Amino acids: CASSPIGQISEAFF. The complete variable domain, with remaining parts taken from reference TRBV18 and TRBJ1-1, reads NAGVMQNPRHLVRRRGQEARLRCSPMKGHSHVYWYRQLPEEGLKFMVYLQKENIIDESGMPKERFSAEFPKEGPSILRIQQVVRGDSAAYFCASSPIGQISEAFFGQGTRLTVV.

V is TRBV7-3 and J is TRBJ2-4; 12 nucleotides agree with TRBD1. There are 14 residues in the CDR3. Per the germline V gene, CDR1 is SGHTA and CDR2 is FQGTGA. V gave up 4 bases and J gave up 8 bases; unmatched junction bases: 3. Here the CDR3 reads CASSSGTGGHIQYF. The CDR3 region has the DNA TGTGCCAGCAGCTCTGGGACAGGGGGCCACATTCAGTACTTC.

The rearrangement uses TRBV27 and TRBJ1-5, with D perhaps TRBD1 (5 bases). This CDR3 is 16 amino acids long. V lost 4 bases and J lost 6, with 19 bases in between. CDR1 is MNHEY and CDR2 is SMNVEV in the germline V gene (reference sequence). The CDR3: CASSSLGRGTPQPQHF. The CDR3 DNA follows: TGTGCCAGCAGTTCCCTGGGGAGGGGCACCCCTCAGCCCCAGCATTTT.

The V call is TRBV6-1, the J call TRBJ1-2, with a tentative D call TRBD1 (6 bases). From germline, CDR1 is MNHNS and CDR2 SASEGT. V was cut by 0 bases and J by 4 bases, with 21 bases left in between. The CDR3 runs to 18 residues. For the CDR3, the DNA is TGTGCCAGCAGTGAAGCGGCCACAGGGCCCCTTCGACCCTATGGCTACACCTTC. Amino acids: CASSEAATGPLRPYGYTF.

The chain recombines TRBV15 with TRBJ2-3; perhaps TRBD2 as D (6 bases). The V end lost 3 bases, the J end lost 3 bases, and 16 bases lay between the germline ends. Per the germline V gene, CDR1 is LNHNV and CDR2 is YYDKDF (reference sequence). The CDR3 has 16 amino acids. The CDR3, as DNA: TGTGCCACCAGCAGCGCCGGAGGGGCGGCTACAGATACGCAGTATTTT. It specifies CATSSAGGAATDTQYF.

The chain combines TRBV19 with TRBJ1-1; D possibly corresponds to TRBD1 (5 bases). V was shortened by 5 bases and J by 1 base, with 11 bases between the two germline ends. CDR3 length: 14 amino acids. The V gene's germline CDR1 is LNHDA and CDR2 SQIVND (reference sequence). The CDR3 bases are TGTGCCAGTAGTTTTCGAGGACAGAACACTGAAGCTTTCTTT. It translates to CASSFRGQNTEAFF.

J is TRBJ2-7 and V is TRBV5-1; TRBD1 might be the D (5 bases). The germline V gene has CDR1 SGHRS and CDR2 YFSETQ. The CDR3 sequence is 15 residues long. The V gene lost 0 bases and the J gene lost 0 bases, with 10 bases spanning the gap. The chain's CDR3 is CASSLGGDSSYEQYF. In nucleotides, the CDR3 is TGCGCCAGCAGCTTGGGAGGTGACAGCTCCTACGAGCAGTACTTC.

The chain joins TRBV5-4 to TRBJ1-3; TRBD1 agrees at 7 bases. The CDR3 extends over 15 amino acids. The germline CDR1 and CDR2 sequences are SGHNT and YYREEE (reference sequence). V shed 4 bases, J shed 0 bases, and the junction held 4 bases outside the gene matches. The CDR3 DNA reads as TGTGCCAGCAGCGAGGGACAGAGCTCTGGAAACACCATATATTTT. Translation gives CASSEGQSSGNTIYF. Supplemented by reference TRBV5-4 and TRBJ1-3, the full variable domain reads ETGVTQSPTHLIKTRGQQVTLRCSSQSGHNTVSWYQQALGQGPQFIFQYYREEENGRGNFPPRFSGLQFPNYSSELNVNALELDDSALYLCASSEGQSSGNTIYFGEGSWLTVV.

The chain combines TRBV11-2 with TRBJ2-1; D call uncertain. Looked up from germline, CDR1 is SGHAT and CDR2 is FQNNGV. The CDR3 contains 13 residues. The V end was cut by 0 bases, the J end by 8 bases, with 8 bases between. The DNA of the CDR3 is TGTGCCAGCAGCTTAGACTTACTCGATGAGCAGTTCTTC. It translates to CASSLDLLDEQFF.

The V call is TRBV12-3 or TRBV12-4, the J call TRBJ1-2; D gene ambiguous. The CDR3 sequence is 13 residues long. V lost 5 bases to trimming and J lost 2 bases, with 9 bases between them. This CDR3 is CASSPGLNYGYTF. The CDR3 nucleotides are TGTGCCAGCAGTCCCGGACTAAACTATGGCTACACCTTC.

Relative to its sample, this clone is medium-sized (0.01 to 0.1%). The rearrangement uses TRBV3-1 (or the pseudogene TRBV3-2) and TRBJ2-3, with 13 bases fitting TRBD2. Trimming removed 3 bases from V and 4 bases from J; junction bases left unmatched: 13. From germline, CDR1 is LGHDT and CDR2 YNNKEL (reference sequence). CDR3 length: 19 residues. As DNA, the CDR3 is TGTGCCAGCAGCCACTTGAGGACTAGCGGGGGTTTGGGTGCAGATACGCAGTATTTT. Its protein is CASSHLRTSGGLGADTQYF.

The chain carries TRBV30 and TRBJ1-1; D uncertain. Trimming left V 1 base short and J 2 bases short, with 8 bases between. Germline-derived CDR1 and CDR2 are GTSNPN and SVGIG (reference sequence). The CDR3 runs to 13 residues. In nucleotides, the CDR3 is TGTGCCTGGAGTGCGAATGGCAACACTGAAGCTTTCTTT. Protein product: CAWSANGNTEAFF.

This clone came up once. V gene TRBV6-5 combines with J gene TRBJ1-2; perhaps TRBD1 as D (5 bases). The length of the CDR3 is 14 residues. Germline CDR1 is MNHEY and CDR2 is SVGAGI. Trimming took off 1 base at V and 3 bases at J, with 9 bases between the two ends. The DNA of the CDR3 is TGTGCCAGCAGTTACTTAGACAGACACTATGGCTACACCTTC. This gives the protein CASSYLDRHYGYTF.

The V call is TRBV30, the J call TRBJ1-3; no definite D call. CDR1 and CDR2 from the germline V gene are GTSNPN and SVGIG (reference sequence). The V gene lost 0 bases and the J gene lost 4 bases, with 7 bases spanning the gap. CDR3 length equals 13 residues. CDR3 residues: CAWSVLPGNTIYF. Written as DNA, the CDR3 is TGTGCCTGGAGTGTACTCCCGGGAAACACCATATATTTT.

This rearrangement joins TRBV25-1 to TRBJ2-7; 7 bases align to TRBD2. The CDR3 extends over 16 amino acids. Germline trimming cut 7 bases from V and 5 bases from J; bases unmatched to any gene: 17. The germline CDR1 and CDR2 sequences are MGHDK and SYGVNS. The CDR3 DNA reads TGTGCCAGCAATATGGGGGGGGTCAGCAGGTACCACGAGCAGTACTTC. This codes for CASNMGGVSRYHEQYF.

The CDR3 bases are TGTGCCAGCAGGTCCCAGGGGGTTGAAAAACTGTTTTTT. Encoded protein: CASRSQGVEKLFF. The chain couples TRBV6-6 to TRBJ1-4; 7 bases fit TRBD1. Germline loops: CDR1 MNHNY, CDR2 SVGAGI (reference sequence). V gave up 6 bases and J gave up 7 bases; unmatched junction bases: 5. The CDR3 runs to 13 residues.

The rearrangement joins TRBV18 to TRBJ1-3; a weak D match, TRBD1 (5 bases). The germline CDR1 and CDR2 sequences are KGHSH and LQKENI. V was pared by 6 bases and J by 3 bases, with 15 bases between. The CDR3 runs 15 residues. CDR3 residues: CASSDVQGGGNTIYF. The DNA for the CDR3 is TGTGCCAGCTCCGACGTCCAGGGAGGTGGAAACACCATATATTTT.

This clone has just a few counts. The V gene is TRBV11-3, the J gene TRBJ2-3; TRBD1 might be the D (5 bases). Deletions cut 5 bases from V and 4 bases from J, with 22 bases between. The germline V gene encodes CDR1 SGHNT and CDR2 YENEEA. This CDR3 region has 17 residues. The CDR3 coding sequence is TGTGCCAGCAGCCCACGACCCGGGCCTTCAGGGTCAGATACGCAGTATTTT. Translating gives CASSPRPGPSGSDTQYF. Variable domain in full (rest from reference TRBV11-3 and TRBJ2-3): EAGVVQSPRYKIIEKKQPVAFWCNPISGHNTLYWYLQNLGQGPELLIRYENEEAVDDSQLPKDRFSAERLKGVDSTLKIQPAELGDSAVYLCASSPRPGPSGSDTQYFGPGTRLTVL.

The count of this clone is one. V gene TRBV6-6 combines with J gene TRBJ1-1; the D gene is possibly TRBD1 (6 bases). The CDR3 loop spans 14 amino acids. Germline CDR1 is MNHNY and CDR2 is SVGAGI (reference sequence). Trimming pared 7 bases from V and 1 base from J, leaving 13 bases between. DNA of the CDR3: TGTGCCAGCACCCCGGGGGGCAAGAACACTGAAGCTTTCTTT. This sequence encodes CASTPGGKNTEAFF.